This TCR beta chain originates from a study of T cells after yellow fever vaccination. V lost 6 bases, J lost 5 bases, and 13 bases lay in between. Germline V lookup: CDR1 MNHNS, CDR2 SASEGT. The CDR3 is 13 amino acids. TCR cDNA, made by 5'RACE template switching, carried an added universal primer site and UMIs. TCRdb recomputed calls from the 5' RACE reads with MiXCR, one row per CDR3 protein. The sample has hundreds of thousands of distinct CDR3 sequences, about 19% seen once. The genes are TRBV6-1 and TRBJ2-5; no firm D call. The starting material was PBMCs, obtained before the yellow fever booster vaccination. The clonotype was recovered from a man younger than 35 who received the YFV17D yellow fever vaccine. CDR3 loop: CASRWTAGETQYF. The CDR3 DNA is TGTGCCAGCAGATGGACGGCCGGGGAGACCCAGTACTTC.